The 32 T cell receptor beta chains reported below all come from one sample, sequenced in a study of cytomegalovirus exposure and HLA in healthy donors. PCR employed 60 Vbeta and 13 Jbeta primers. Sequenced by immunoSEQ multiplex PCR; TCRdb stores in-frame clones only, minus some. Its table records about 88,000 clones. The sequencing input was PBMCs. The receptors were gathered from a girl aged 5 to 17 in good health and CMV-seropositive.

CDR3 DNA sequence: TGTGCCAGCAGCTTGGCCAGGGGGGTAAACTATGGCTACACCTTC. It translates to CASSLARGVNYGYTF. The rearrangement joins TRBV13 to TRBJ1-2, with 7 bases that match TRBD1. Germline CDR1 PRHDT, CDR2 FYEKMQ (reference sequence). The V segment lost 3 bases and the J segment 2 bases; nucleotides outside the gene matches: 6. The CDR3 is 15 amino acids.

The rearrangement links TRBV19 to TRBJ2-2; no clear D. Trimming took off 1 base at V and 10 bases at J, with 10 bases between the two ends. The CDR3 is 13 residues long. Germline V gene data show CDR1 as LNHDA and CDR2 as SQIVND (reference sequence). The CDR3 spells CASSIVRGEELFF. The CDR3 DNA reads TGTGCCAGTAGTATAGTGAGAGGAGAGGAGCTGTTTTTT.

The chain joins TRBV6-1 to TRBJ2-5; D is ambiguous. The length of the CDR3 is 11 residues. Between the trimmed V and J ends, which lost 1 base and 7 bases, there was a span of 4 bases. CDR1 and CDR2 (germline): MNHNS, SASEGT. The CDR3 here is CASSEGRTQYF. In DNA, the CDR3 is TGTGCCAGCAGTGAAGGTCGGACCCAGTACTTC.

V gene TRBV6-5 combines with J gene TRBJ1-4; a possible D gene is TRBD1 (5 bases). This CDR3 has 12 residues. Germline V lookup: CDR1 MNHEY, CDR2 SVGAGI. Trimming pared 7 bases from V and 6 bases from J, leaving 9 bases between. The DNA for the CDR3 is TGTGCCAGCACCCAGGGTTATGAAAAACTGTTTTTT. It encodes CASTQGYEKLFF.

The genes are TRBV29-1 and TRBJ2-7, with D possibly being TRBD2 (6 bases). Germline V gives CDR1 SQVTM, CDR2 ANQGSEA. There are 12 residues in the CDR3. The V gene lost 6 bases and the J gene lost 6 bases, with 15 bases spanning the gap. The CDR3: CSVEPSRGEQYV. The DNA of the CDR3 is TGCAGCGTGGAACCCTCGCGGGGCGAGCAGTACGTC.

The chain carries TRBV27 and TRBJ1-2; D is perhaps TRBD1 (6 bases). The germline V gene has CDR1 MNHEY and CDR2 SMNVEV (reference sequence). V lost 1 base, J lost 0 bases, and 15 bases lay in between. There are 17 residues in the CDR3. The CDR3 reads CASSLFGGQRANYGYTF. CDR3 sequence (DNA): TGTGCCAGCAGTTTATTCGGGGGGCAAAGGGCTAACTATGGCTACACCTTC.

This sequence joins TRBV27 and TRBJ1-2; 7 bases are shared with TRBD1. This CDR3 is 15 amino acids long. Trimming removed 3 bases from V and 3 bases from J; junction bases left unmatched: 7. Germline values: CDR1 MNHEY, CDR2 SMNVEV (reference sequence). The CDR3 bases are TGTGCCAGCAGTTTCCGGGACAGAGGAGACTATGGCTACACCTTC. It specifies CASSFRDRGDYGYTF.

This chain uses TRBV4-3 with TRBJ2-5; D is possibly TRBD1 (5 bases). The CDR3 has 15 amino acids. Germline values: CDR1 LGHNA, CDR2 YSLEER. Trimming left V 3 bases short and J 3 bases short, with 14 bases between. The DNA for the CDR3 is TGCGCCAGCAGCCAGGGGTGGGCAGGGAAAGAGACCCAGTACTTC. Translation gives CASSQGWAGKETQYF.

The chain uses TRBV6-5 and TRBJ2-2; possible D gene TRBD1, 6 bases. Trimming removed 6 bases from V and 2 bases from J, with 10 bases in between. The CDR3 extends over 14 amino acids. Germline V gives CDR1 MNHEY, CDR2 SVGAGI. CDR3 amino acids: CASRSGQNTGELFF. CDR3 nucleotides: TGTGCCAGCAGGTCGGGACAAAACACCGGGGAGCTGTTTTTT.

This chain connects TRBV5-5 to TRBJ2-7; TRBD1 agrees at 7 bases. CDR3 length: 12 amino acids. Germline lookup yields CDR1 SGHKS and CDR2 YYEKEE (reference sequence). With V trimmed by 2 bases and J by 6 bases, 2 bases remained unmatched. In DNA form, the CDR3 reads TGTGCCAGCAGCTTTTACAGGGGCGAGCAGTACGTC. This sequence encodes CASSFYRGEQYV.

The V gene is TRBV4-1, the J gene TRBJ2-5; 7 nucleotides align to TRBD1. The CDR3 extends over 16 amino acids. Germline CDR1 is MGHRA and CDR2 is YSYEKL. The V gene end was trimmed by 0 bases and the J gene end by 1 base; junction bases not matched to a gene: 5. The CDR3 loop reads CASSQEMGTVQETQYF. For the CDR3, the DNA is TGCGCCAGCAGCCAAGAGATGGGGACAGTCCAAGAGACCCAGTACTTC.

The V gene is TRBV19, the J gene TRBJ2-7, with D maybe TRBD1 (5 bases). V lost 3 bases, J lost 3 bases, and 12 bases lay in between. CDR1 and CDR2 (germline): LNHDA, SQIVND (reference sequence). CDR3 size: 14 residues. DNA of the CDR3: TGTGCCAGTAGTATGGGGCTGAGTTTCTACGAGCAGTACTTC. This codes for CASSMGLSFYEQYF.

This rearrangement joins TRBV29-1 to TRBJ2-3, with 7 bases fitting TRBD2. This CDR3 comprises 12 residues. Germline CDR1 is SQVTM and CDR2 is ANQGSEA. The junction had 1 base not matched to a gene; V was cut back by 4 bases and J by 3 bases. In DNA, the CDR3 is TGCAGCGTTGTGGGAGGGACAGATACGCAGTATTTT. It codes for CSVVGGTDTQYF.

V is TRBV5-4 and J is TRBJ1-2; perhaps TRBD1 as D (6 bases). This CDR3 is 15 amino acids long. Trimming stripped 6 bases from V and 1 base from J, with 16 bases between. CDR1 SGHNT and CDR2 YYREEE come from the germline V gene (reference sequence). The CDR3 is CASTRRGGHNYGYTF. The CDR3, as DNA: TGTGCCAGCACCAGGCGGGGGGGGCATAACTATGGCTACACCTTC. The variable domain in full, with the rest retrieved from reference TRBV5-4 and TRBJ1-2, is ETGVTQSPTHLIKTRGQQVTLRCSSQSGHNTVSWYQQALGQGPQFIFQYYREEENGRGNFPPRFSGLQFPNYSSELNVNALELDDSALYLCASTRRGGHNYGYTFGSGTRLTVV.

The chain couples TRBV6-1 to TRBJ2-3; 7 positions match TRBD2. Germline CDR1 and CDR2: MNHNS and SASEGT. CDR3 length equals 13 residues. The trim removed 8 bases at V and 0 bases at J, leaving 2 bases unmatched. CDR3 protein: CASEGGSTDTQYF. The CDR3 region has the DNA TGTGCCAGCGAGGGAGGGAGCACAGATACGCAGTATTTT.

The CDR3 coding sequence is TGCGCCAGCAGCCAAGACGGCGACTCAAGCTCCTACAATGAGCAGTTCTTC. It translates to CASSQDGDSSSYNEQFF. V is TRBV4-1 and J is TRBJ2-1; D unresolved. CDR3 size: 17 residues. V lost 0 bases to trimming and J lost 0 bases, with 12 bases between them. The germline V gene has CDR1 MGHRA and CDR2 YSYEKL.

The rearrangement links TRBV5-1 to TRBJ1-2, with TRBD1 identical over 9 bases. Germline CDR1 SGHRS, CDR2 YFSETQ. V lost 3 bases to trimming and J lost 0 bases; unmatched junction nucleotides: 3. The CDR3 is 15 amino acids. For the CDR3, the DNA is TGCGCCAGCAGCTACGGGACAGGGACTAACTATGGCTACACCTTC. It codes for CASSYGTGTNYGYTF.

The rearrangement joins TRBV6-5 to TRBJ2-7, with D unresolved. Germline V gives CDR1 MNHEY, CDR2 SVGAGI. The CDR3 extends over 13 amino acids. Trimming cost V 0 bases and J 1 base, with 4 bases left between them. The CDR3 nucleotides are TGTGCCAGCAGTTACTCGACTTCCTACGAGCAGTACTTC. Its translation is CASSYSTSYEQYF.

The chain has TRBV4-3 and TRBJ2-1; 7 bases fit TRBD2. Per the germline V gene, CDR1 is LGHNA and CDR2 is YSLEER. The CDR3 sequence is 15 residues long. V lost 0 bases to trimming and J lost 9 bases; unmatched junction nucleotides: 8. The CDR3 DNA follows: TGCGCCAGCAGCCAAGATTTCCTAGCGGCCGTTGAGCAGTTCTTC. It specifies CASSQDFLAAVEQFF.

V and J are TRBV5-6 and TRBJ2-7; a possible D gene is TRBD1 (7 bases). In germline, CDR1 is SGHDT, CDR2 YYEEEE. V was clipped by 3 bases and J by 1 base, with 8 bases between them. The CDR3 totals 13 residues. In nucleotides, the CDR3 is TGTGCCAGCAGCTCAGGGGGGTCCTACGAGCAGTACGTC. This translates into CASSSGGSYEQYV.

The V call is TRBV4-1, the J call TRBJ1-2, with TRBD1 matching 11 bases. Trimming took 1 base from V and 8 from J; bases not matched to a gene: 3. This CDR3 region has 14 residues. Germline V lookup: CDR1 MGHRA, CDR2 YSYEKL. The CDR3 sequence is CASSQGDRGNGYTF. The DNA for the CDR3 is TGCGCCAGCAGCCAAGGGGACAGGGGGAACGGCTACACCTTC.

The chain carries TRBV15 and TRBJ2-3, with unresolved D. Germline loops: CDR1 LNHNV, CDR2 YYDKDF (reference sequence). The CDR3 is 13 amino acids. The V end was cut by 1 base, the J end by 4 bases, with 6 bases between. The CDR3 nucleotides read TGTGCCACCAGCAGAGCGTTTTCAGATACGCAGTATTTT. It specifies CATSRAFSDTQYF.

The gene calls are TRBV6-5 and TRBJ1-1; no definite D call. Germline V gene sequence: CDR1 MNHEY, CDR2 SVGAGI. Trimming stripped 2 bases from V and 5 bases from J, with 15 bases between. The length of the CDR3 is 15 residues. The CDR3: CASSYALSPGTEAFF. Here the CDR3 DNA reads TGTGCCAGCAGTTACGCACTCAGCCCGGGGACTGAAGCTTTCTTT.

The chain combines TRBV18 with TRBJ2-5, with D maybe TRBD2 (5 bases). The length of the CDR3 is 14 residues. V dropped 6 bases and J dropped 3 bases, with 14 bases sitting between them. The germline gives CDR1 KGHSH, CDR2 LQKENI. CDR3 amino acids: CASSLLGIKETQYF. In nucleotides, the CDR3 is TGTGCCAGCTCCCTACTAGGGATTAAAGAGACCCAGTACTTC.

The chain combines TRBV2 with TRBJ1-5; no clear D. CDR1 is SNHLY, CDR2 FYNNEI, per germline. Trimming took 7 bases from V and 2 from J, leaving 12 bases between them. The length of the CDR3 is 14 residues. CDR3 coding DNA: TGTGCCAGCAATAGGGAGGTCGGCAATCAGCCCCAGCATTTT. Encoded protein: CASNREVGNQPQHF.

The gene calls are TRBV5-1 and TRBJ1-6; 9 bases match TRBD1. The trim removed 4 bases at V and 0 bases at J, leaving 14 bases unmatched. This CDR3 spans 20 amino acids. CDR1 is SGHRS and CDR2 is YFSETQ in the germline V gene. The CDR3 reads CASSNRDRVDQSSYNSPLHF. The CDR3, as DNA: TGCGCCAGCAGCAACCGGGACAGGGTGGACCAAAGCTCCTATAATTCACCCCTCCACTTT.

V gene TRBV11-3 combines with J gene TRBJ2-7; TRBD2 might be the D (6 bases). The CDR3 totals 13 residues. The V end was cut by 5 bases, the J end by 2 bases, with 10 bases between. The germline V gene has CDR1 SGHNT and CDR2 YENEEA. The CDR3 DNA follows: TGTGCCAGCAGCGGCGGGGAGGCCTACGAGCAGTACGTC. It yields the protein CASSGGEAYEQYV.

The chain links TRBV7-9 to TRBJ2-7; 7 bases fit TRBD1. Trimming cost V 4 bases and J 0 bases; bases outside gene matches: 3. This CDR3 region has 14 residues. The germline CDR1 and CDR2 sequences are SEHNR and FQNEAQ (reference sequence). The CDR3: CASSYDRASYEQYV. DNA of the CDR3: TGTGCCAGCAGCTACGACAGGGCCTCCTACGAGCAGTACGTC.

The chain links TRBV7-8 to TRBJ1-2; 10 bases fit TRBD1. There are 14 residues in the CDR3. The V and J ends lost 3 bases and 6 bases, in that order; junction bases with no gene match: 4. The germline CDR1 and CDR2 sequences are SGHVS and FQNEAQ. The CDR3 region is CASSLTGGADGYTF. DNA of the CDR3: TGTGCCAGCAGCTTGACAGGGGGCGCCGATGGCTACACCTTC. Variable domain in full (rest from reference TRBV7-8 and TRBJ1-2): GAGVSQSPRYKVAKRGQDVALRCDPISGHVSLFWYQQALGQGPEFLTYFQNEAQLDKSGLPSDRFFAERPEGSVSTLKIQRTQQEDSAVYLCASSLTGGADGYTFGSGTRLTVV.

V gene TRBV28 combines with J gene TRBJ2-7, with D possibly TRBD1 on 6 matching bases. The length of the CDR3 is 13 residues. V shed 4 bases and J shed 1 base, with 8 bases lying between them. CDR1 and CDR2 (germline): MDHEN, SYDVKM. CDR3 protein: CASSSGVSYEQYV. The CDR3 DNA reads TGTGCCAGCAGTTCAGGGGTTTCCTACGAGCAGTACGTC.

This chain links TRBV2 with TRBJ2-2; 7 bases are a match to TRBD1. Trimming took 6 bases from V and 11 from J; bases not matched to a gene: 12. This CDR3 has 14 amino acids. The germline V gene encodes CDR1 SNHLY and CDR2 FYNNEI. The CDR3 loop reads CASSPGQTRIELFF. The DNA of the CDR3 is TGTGCCAGCAGCCCGGGACAGACAAGGATAGAGCTGTTTTTT.

The chain carries TRBV11-2 and TRBJ1-2, with D unresolved. This CDR3 comprises 16 residues. Germline V gene data show CDR1 as SGHAT and CDR2 as FQNNGV. Trimming removed 1 base at V and 4 bases at J, with 16 bases between. In DNA, the CDR3 is TGTGCCAGCAGCTTAGCGTCTACTAGACTGGGCTATGGCTACACCTTC. It translates to CASSLASTRLGYGYTF.